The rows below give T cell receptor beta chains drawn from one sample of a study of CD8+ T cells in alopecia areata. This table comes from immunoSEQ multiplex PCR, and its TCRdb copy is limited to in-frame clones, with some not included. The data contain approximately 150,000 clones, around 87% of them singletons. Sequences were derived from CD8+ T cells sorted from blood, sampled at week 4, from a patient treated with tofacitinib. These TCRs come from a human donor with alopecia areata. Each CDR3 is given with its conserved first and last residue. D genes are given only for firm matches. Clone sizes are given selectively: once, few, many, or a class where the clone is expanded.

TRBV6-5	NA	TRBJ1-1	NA	CASSPGVGAEAFF	TGTGCCAGCAGTCCCGGCGTAGGGGCCGAAGCTTTCTTT
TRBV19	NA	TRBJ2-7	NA	CASRAGNSYEQYF	TGTGCCAGTCGAGCAGGAAATTCCTACGAGCAGTACTTC
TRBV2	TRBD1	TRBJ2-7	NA	CASRSRPGQGPYEQYF	TGTGCCAGCAGGAGCCGCCCGGGACAGGGCCCATACGAGCAGTACTTC
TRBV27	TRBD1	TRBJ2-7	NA	CASSRQGAYEQYF	TGTGCCAGCAGTAGGCAGGGGGCCTACGAGCAGTACTTC
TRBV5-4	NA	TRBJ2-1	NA	CASSLSGIQAEQFF	TGTGCCAGCAGCCTGAGCGGAATCCAGGCTGAGCAGTTCTTC
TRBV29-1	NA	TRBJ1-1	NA	CSVLTPEAFF	TGCAGCGTTTTGACCCCCGAAGCTTTCTTT
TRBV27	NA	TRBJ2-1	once	CASSLGEWDEQFF	TGTGCCAGCAGTTTGGGTGAGTGGGATGAGCAGTTCTTC
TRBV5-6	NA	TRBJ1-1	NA	CASSLGGALNTEAFF	TGTGCCAGCAGCTTGGGTGGGGCCTTGAACACTGAAGCTTTCTTT
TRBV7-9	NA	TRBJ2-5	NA	CASSHQETQYF	TGTGCCAGCAGCCACCAAGAGACCCAGTACTTC
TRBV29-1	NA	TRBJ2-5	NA	CSVDGDTQETQYF	TGCAGCGTTGATGGGGACACCCAAGAGACCCAGTACTTC
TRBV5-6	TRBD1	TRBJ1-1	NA	CASGDSKVGTEAFF	TGTGCCAGCGGGGACAGTAAGGTGGGCACTGAAGCTTTCTTT
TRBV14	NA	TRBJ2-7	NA	CASSQMGRAYEQYF	TGTGCCAGCAGCCAAATGGGCAGAGCCTACGAGCAGTACTTC
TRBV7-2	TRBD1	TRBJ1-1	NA	CASSPRGRGLPNTEAFF	TGTGCCAGCAGCCCCCGGGGCAGGGGGCTTCCGAACACTGAAGCTTTCTTT
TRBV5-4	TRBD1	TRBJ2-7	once	CASSLDEWTGPSGVEQYF	TGTGCCAGCAGCTTGGACGAATGGACAGGGCCCTCTGGTGTCGAGCAGTACTTC
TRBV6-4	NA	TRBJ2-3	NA	CASSPESGTTDTQYF	TGTGCCAGCAGCCCCGAGAGCGGAACCACAGATACGCAGTATTTT
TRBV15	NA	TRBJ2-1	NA	CATSVATGGEQFF	TGTGCCACCAGCGTCGCTACTGGTGGGGAGCAGTTCTTC
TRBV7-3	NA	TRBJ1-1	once	CASSAKGRAFF	TGTGCCAGCAGCGCGAAGGGACGGGCTTTCTTT
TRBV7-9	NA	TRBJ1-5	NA	CASSPSGSNQPQHF	TGTGCCAGCAGCCCCTCGGGTAGCAATCAGCCCCAGCATTTT
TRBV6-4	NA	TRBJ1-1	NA	CASSFDTNTEAFF	TGTGCCAGCAGTTTCGACACAAACACTGAAGCTTTCTTT
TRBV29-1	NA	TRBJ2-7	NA	CSVEGRSLGGDGYEQYF	TGCAGCGTTGAAGGAAGGAGCTTAGGGGGGGACGGCTACGAGCAGTACTTC
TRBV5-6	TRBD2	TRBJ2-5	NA	CASSLGLAGETQYF	TGTGCCAGCAGCTTGGGACTAGCTGGGGAGACCCAGTACTTC
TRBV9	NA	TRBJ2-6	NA	CASSVGANVLTF	TGTGCCAGCAGCGTGGGGGCCAACGTCCTGACTTTC